Below, 23 T cell receptor beta chains from the same sample are listed, as sequenced in a study of blood T cell repertoires in COVID-19. Some clones are missing from TCRdb's copy, which holds only in-frame ones; the method was immunoSEQ multiplex PCR. The sample shows 140,000 or so clones, roughly three quarters of them seen only once. Source material: peripheral blood. These receptors were obtained from a woman aged 55-69 years with acute or convalescent COVID-19.

On this clone itself: This sample includes further DNA sequences coding for the same CDR3. The chain has TRBV28 and TRBJ1-2; maybe TRBD1 (6 bases). The CDR3 spans 15 residues. CDR1 is MDHEN, CDR2 SYDVKM, per germline. The V end was cut by 2 bases, the J end by 5 bases, with 15 bases between. The CDR3: CASSLVTGWAYGYTF. CDR3 bases: TGTGCCAGCAGTTTAGTGACAGGATGGGCTTATGGCTACACCTTC.

The chain is built from TRBV5-1 and TRBJ2-1, with D maybe TRBD2 (5 bases). The CDR3 is made up of 15 amino acids. Per germline, CDR1 SGHRS and CDR2 YFSETQ. V was cut by 2 bases and J by 5 bases, with 14 bases left in between. The CDR3 here is CASSFTGFDDNEQFF. CDR3 bases: TGCGCCAGCAGCTTTACGGGATTCGACGACAATGAGCAGTTCTTC.

The J gene is TRBJ2-7, the V gene TRBV3-1 (or the pseudogene TRBV3-2); tentative D call: TRBD1 (5 bases). The CDR3 length is 15 residues. The germline gives CDR1 LGHDT, CDR2 YNNKEL (reference sequence). The ends were cut back, 3 bases at V and 2 bases at J, with 14 bases in the middle. The DNA of the CDR3 is TGTGCCAGCAGCCAGATCGTCACGACAGCCTACGAGCAGTACTTC. It codes for CASSQIVTTAYEQYF.

V and J are TRBV19 and TRBJ2-1; 10 bases match TRBD2. J lost 5 bases, V lost 7 bases, and 11 bases had no gene match. This CDR3 has 16 amino acids. Germline loops: CDR1 LNHDA, CDR2 SQIVND (reference sequence). The CDR3 spells CASNPRIAGGNNEQFF. Written as DNA, the CDR3 is TGTGCCAGTAACCCCCGAATAGCGGGAGGTAACAATGAGCAGTTCTTC.

This chain joins TRBV7-9 and TRBJ2-7; 9 positions agree with TRBD2. V was pared by 1 base and J by 2 bases, with 3 bases of the junction left unmatched. Per germline, CDR1 SEHNR and CDR2 FQNEAQ (reference sequence). This CDR3 is 15 amino acids long. The CDR3 spells CASSLGAGGPYEQYF. The CDR3 DNA reads TGTGCCAGCAGCTTAGGAGCGGGAGGCCCCTACGAGCAGTACTTC.

The chain is built from TRBV28 and TRBJ2-5; perhaps TRBD1 as D (6 bases). V lost 6 bases, J lost 2 bases, and 13 bases lay in between. This CDR3 region has 14 residues. In germline, CDR1 is MDHEN, CDR2 SYDVKM. The CDR3 region has the DNA TGTGCCAGCAGCCCACTTGACAGGCAAGAGACCCAGTACTTC. Its protein is CASSPLDRQETQYF. Full variable domain (rest looked up from reference TRBV28 and TRBJ2-5): DVKVTQSSRYLVKRTGEKVFLECVQDMDHENMFWYRQDPGLGLRLIYFSYDVKMKEKGDIPEGYSVSREKKERFSLILESASTNQTSMYLCASSPLDRQETQYFGPGTRLLVL.

The chain carries TRBV24-1 and TRBJ1-5; a weak D match, TRBD1 (5 bases). Trimming removed 4 bases from V and 9 bases from J, with 18 bases in between. CDR1 and CDR2 (germline): KGHDR, SFDVKD. The length of the CDR3 is 15 residues. Here the CDR3 reads CATSDPDSPLMPQHF. CDR3 coding DNA: TGTGCCACCAGTGACCCTGACAGTCCCCTTATGCCCCAGCATTTT.

This clone was recorded a few times. The chain is built from TRBV7-9 and TRBJ1-1; no definite D call. This CDR3 spans 12 amino acids. The V gene lost 4 bases and the J gene lost 11 bases, with 14 bases spanning the gap. CDR1 is SEHNR, CDR2 FQNEAQ, per germline (reference sequence). The CDR3 nucleotides read TGTGCCAGCAGCTCAACAGCCCTTGAGGCTTTCTTT. Its translation is CASSSTALEAFF.

The chain recombines TRBV18 with TRBJ2-7, with D possibly being TRBD2 (6 bases). The V and J ends lost 4 bases and 5 bases respectively, with 12 bases between them. This CDR3 has 13 residues. Germline values: CDR1 KGHSH, CDR2 LQKENI. CDR3: CASSRGGRNEQYF. CDR3 coding DNA: TGTGCCAGCTCACGAGGAGGGAGGAACGAGCAGTACTTC. Drawing the rest from reference TRBV18 and TRBJ2-7, the complete variable domain is NAGVMQNPRHLVRRRGQEARLRCSPMKGHSHVYWYRQLPEEGLKFMVYLQKENIIDESGMPKERFSAEFPKEGPSILRIQQVVRGDSAAYFCASSRGGRNEQYFGPGTRLTVT.

In its sample, this clone was seen a few times. Given the absence of the conserved phenylalanine or tryptophan at the CDR3 end, a read error is likely. The DNA is omitted, as the CDR3 cannot be located on it reliably, and the CDR3 follows TCRdb's listing. This sequence joins TRBV5-6 and TRBJ2-7; the D call in the table, TRBD2, was not verified against the DNA. Germline CDR1 is SGHDT and CDR2 is YYEEEE. The CDR3 length is 13 residues, termini included. CDR3 in amino acids: CASSSKPGLEVNI.

This CDR3 reads CAISMTSGTNEQFF. The CDR3 DNA is TGTGCCATCAGTATGACTAGCGGGACAAATGAGCAGTTCTTC. The chain joins TRBV10-3 to TRBJ2-1; 11 bases agree with TRBD2. The CDR3 has 14 amino acids. Germline CDR1 ENHRY, CDR2 SYGVKD. V lost 5 bases and J lost 7; bases outside the gene matches: 4.

This clone was detected a few times. The chain couples TRBV5-4 to TRBJ2-1, with 11 bases identical to TRBD2. Germline CDR1 and CDR2: SGHNT and YYREEE (reference sequence). The CDR3 runs 16 residues. The trim removed 3 bases at V and 8 bases at J, leaving 10 bases unmatched. Here the CDR3 DNA reads TGTGCCAGCAGCTCCGCGCTAGCGGGAGGTTTAGATGAGCAGTTCTTC. This translates into CASSSALAGGLDEQFF.

This rearrangement joins TRBV13 to TRBJ2-7; possible D gene TRBD2, 7 bases. Trimming left V 5 bases short and J 8 bases short, with 13 bases between. Per the germline V gene, CDR1 is PRHDT and CDR2 is FYEKMQ (reference sequence). This CDR3 comprises 12 residues. Here the CDR3 reads CASSPPRGQQYF. CDR3 nucleotide sequence: TGTGCCAGCAGCCCCCCGCGGGGGCAGCAGTACTTC.

The chain carries TRBV28 and TRBJ2-5, with TRBD2 identical over 11 bases. The J segment lost 2 bases and the V segment lost 5 bases, leaving 7 bases of the junction unmatched. The CDR3 runs 16 residues. Germline CDR1 and CDR2: MDHEN and SYDVKM. CDR3 DNA: TGTGCCAGCAGTCCTTGGACTAGCGGGCGTCAAGAGACCCAGTACTTC. Its translation is CASSPWTSGRQETQYF.

The chain links TRBV10-3 to TRBJ1-6; D is ambiguous. The CDR3 contains 15 residues. The germline gives CDR1 ENHRY, CDR2 SYGVKD. V dropped 0 bases and J dropped 3 bases, with 6 bases sitting between them. Written as DNA, the CDR3 is TGTGCCATCAGTGAGTCAGCCATCTATAATTCACCCCTCCACTTT. Amino acid sequence: CAISESAIYNSPLHF.

This clone was picked up one time. This chain links TRBV5-5 with TRBJ2-4; D possibly corresponds to TRBD1 (5 bases). V was clipped by 0 bases and J by 2 bases, with 12 bases between them. CDR3 length: 16 amino acids. Germline V gene sequence: CDR1 SGHKS, CDR2 YYEKEE (reference sequence). The CDR3 loop is CASSLDGAGSKNIQYF. The CDR3 nucleotides read TGTGCCAGCAGCTTGGATGGGGCTGGGTCCAAAAACATTCAGTACTTC.

The chain has TRBV2 and TRBJ1-1; no firm D call. The CDR3 loop spans 16 amino acids. Germline CDR1 is SNHLY and CDR2 is FYNNEI. V dropped 6 bases and J dropped 8 bases, with 25 bases sitting between them. This chain's CDR3 is CASRSTGKSPLNEAFF. For the CDR3, the DNA is TGTGCCAGCAGGTCGACGGGGAAGAGCCCTCTTAACGAAGCTTTCTTT.

This chain uses TRBV11-2 with TRBJ2-7; 8 positions agree with TRBD2. This CDR3 region has 15 residues. The germline V gene encodes CDR1 SGHAT and CDR2 FQNNGV. J lost 2 bases, V lost 3 bases, and 6 bases had no gene match. CDR3 sequence reads: CASSFTSGGAYEQYF. For the CDR3, the DNA is TGTGCCAGCAGCTTTACTAGCGGAGGGGCCTACGAGCAGTACTTC.

This clone was found once. This chain joins TRBV14 and TRBJ2-7, with D tentatively TRBD1 (6 bases). Trimming removed 1 base from V and 3 bases from J, with 13 bases in between. The CDR3 is 15 amino acids. Looked up from germline, CDR1 is SGHDN and CDR2 is FVKESK. CDR3 in DNA: TGTGCCAGCAGCCAAGGGGGACACCTAATCTACGAGCAGTACTTC. This translates into CASSQGGHLIYEQYF.

The CDR3 region is CAIRSAGGGSYNEQFF. DNA of the CDR3: TGTGCCATCAGGTCAGCGGGTGGCGGATCCTACAATGAGCAGTTCTTC. The chain links TRBV10-3 to TRBJ2-1; D is perhaps TRBD2 (6 bases). This CDR3 is 16 amino acids long. V was clipped by 6 bases and J by 1 base, with 16 bases between them. CDR1 and CDR2 from the germline V gene are ENHRY and SYGVKD.

The V call is TRBV5-6, the J call TRBJ2-7, with a tentative D call TRBD2 (5 bases). The CDR3 is 12 residues long. V lost 6 bases and J 0 bases, leaving 7 bases between the germline ends. CDR1 and CDR2 from the germline V gene are SGHDT and YYEEEE. This CDR3 is CASNEGSYEQYF. CDR3 in DNA: TGTGCCAGCAACGAGGGCTCCTACGAGCAGTACTTC.

The chain carries TRBV7-3 and TRBJ2-3, with D perhaps matching TRBD2 (5 bases). Per the germline V gene, CDR1 is SGHTA and CDR2 is FQGTGA. The V gene lost 5 bases and the J gene lost 6 bases, with 15 bases spanning the gap. The CDR3 has 14 residues. DNA for the CDR3: TGTGCCAGCAGCCCGAGTTATGGGAGTGATACGCAGTATTTT. Protein: CASSPSYGSDTQYF.

This rearrangement joins TRBV5-1 to TRBJ1-6; 8 bases are shared with TRBD1. The CDR3 is 19 residues long. Germline trimming cut 1 base from V and 1 base from J; bases unmatched to any gene: 10. Germline-derived CDR1 and CDR2 are SGHRS and YFSETQ. The CDR3 DNA is TGCGCCAGCAGCTTGTACGGCAGGGGGCCGGAGTCCTATAATTCACCCCTCCACTTT. Residues: CASSLYGRGPESYNSPLHF. Full variable domain (missing parts from reference TRBV5-1 and TRBJ1-6): KAGVTQTPRYLIKTRGQQVTLSCSPISGHRSVSWYQQTPGQGLQFLFEYFSETQRNKGNFPGRFSGRQFSNSRSEMNVSTLELGDSALYLCASSLYGRGPESYNSPLHFGNGTRLTVT.